The T cell receptor (beta chain) under discussion was sequenced for a study of vaccination and CD4 T cells after COVID-19 (dated 2022 in TCRdb). For context, the study as a whole: Convalescent patients had a positive SARS-CoV-2 result on nasal swab PCR, and of these patients, nine had mild disease and one had severe disease. The spike-specific CD4+ TCR repertoire was compared before and after mRNA vaccination in over nine COVID-19 convalescent patients and a handful of infection-naive healthy vaccine recipients. As controls, cultures received a CEFX viral epitope pool (the positive control), an HIV-1 Nef peptide pool (the negative control), or no peptide at all. Post-COVID blood samples were collected from convalescent patients a median of about 92 days after diagnosis, with a range of about 35 to 161 days. Two doses of either the Pfizer-BioNTech BNT162b2 vaccine (n=8) or the Moderna mRNA-1273 vaccine (n=2) were administered to participants. Post-vaccine blood samples were obtained a median of about 77 days after the second vaccine dose, with a range of roughly 14 to 241 days. The convalescent cohort included six males and four females, with two Hispanic individuals, seven Caucasians, two Asians and one multiracial person. Overlapping spike peptide pools from SARS-CoV-2 and from the common cold coronaviruses HCoV-NL63, HCoV-OC43 and HCoV-229E were used as culture stimuli.

General findings and caveats noted by the study authors: An increase in the median number of SARS-CoV-2-reactive clonotypes from 21 after infection to roughly 38 after vaccination was observed, but the change was not found to be significant. The study included relatively few convalescent patients and did not analyze early timepoints after natural infection. In convalescent patients, nearly all vaccine-specific clones (304 of 307) were found to be mono-reactive for SARS-CoV-2 spike rather than cross-reactive with common cold coronaviruses. Among convalescent patients, a median roughly 84% of the SARS-CoV-2-reactive clones seen after vaccination appeared only after vaccination, which suggests priming specific to the vaccine.

The treatment or condition label for this specimen denotes: roughly 10-day PBMC culture with coronavirus spike peptide pools or control peptides (ViraFEST assay). The ViraFEST assay, used in the study, expanded antigen-specific T cells with peptide pools and then identified the expanded clonotypes through TCR sequencing. The convalescent patients' positive SARS-CoV-2 PCR tests fell between March and December 2020, which was before the Alpha, Beta and Delta variants emerged in the United States. PBMCs were cultured at around 2 million per well in IMDM supplemented with 5% human AB serum and about 9.5 IU/ml IL-2, with roughly 10 ug/ml peptide pools added. Half of the culture medium was replaced with fresh IL-2-containing medium on days 3 and 7. After 10 to 11 days of culture, CD4+ T cells were isolated by negative selection with the EasySep CD4+ T cell isolation kit. Ficoll-Paque Plus gradient centrifugation was used to isolate PBMCs from whole blood, and the isolated PBMCs were then either used fresh or cryopreserved at -140C. Triplicate wells were generally used for each culture condition.

Libraries came from PCR. At the Johns Hopkins FTIC core, DNA from the cultured CD4+ T cells underwent TCR sequencing with the Oncomine TCR Beta short-read assay. Genomic DNA was extracted from the cultured CD4+ T cells with the QIAamp micro DNA kit. Oncomine TCR Beta libraries made from cultured CD4+ T cells were pooled using unique dual indexes and sequenced on an Illumina iSeq 100. Under the source paper's analysis protocol: Non-productive sequences were filtered out, and CDR3s that did not start with C, did not end with F or W, or were shorter than 7 amino acids were discarded. The MANAFEST web application identified antigen-specific clonotypes by comparing peptide-stimulated wells against reference wells and other culture wells. An FDR below 0.05, an odds ratio above 5, and a productive frequency above 0.1% in at least two of three replicate wells were required for clones to be considered positive. A clonotype counted as cross-reactive if it showed significant expansion both in the SARS-CoV-2 spike wells and in at least one common cold coronavirus spike condition. Similarity between CDR3 sequences was evaluated in R version 3.6.1 using Levenshtein distances (stringdist) and unrooted phylogenetic trees (ape). In TCRdb, the public reads were trimmed at Q25 with fastp and aligned with MiXCR, with productive beta chains retained. CDR3 protein sequences are deduplicated, and each keeps its most common genes and DNA. TCRdb assigned the V and J calls; the authors' analysis was not used. A total of about 25,000 distinct CDR3 sequences appear in this sample, approximately 49% of them only once. Jointly, the top ten make up roughly 6.1% of the sample.

This clonotype was seen a handful of times. Its target antigen remains unknown. No quality values exist for individual bases; no much larger clone is one base distant. The material sequenced was CD4+ T cells from blood, cultured in vitro. This clonotype originated in a human donor who had recovered from COVID-19.

This receptor has the CDR3 CASKSWTGGGTLGTQYF. The sequenced DNA is TGTGCCAGCAAATCCTGGACCGGGGGGGGTACCCTTGGGACCCAGTACTTC. This receptor chain uses TRBV2 and TRBJ2-5; 8 junctional bases match TRBD2. Relative to germline, V is missing 7 bases and J is missing 7 bases, with 20 bases of the junction outside any gene match. The CDR3 runs 17 residues from the cysteine to the phenylalanine. Solely the CDR3 DNA is kept, with 51 bases framed from the first base. For CDR1 and CDR2, the germline V gene lists SNHLY and FYNNEI.